This is a list of T cell receptor beta chains from one sample in a study of blood T cells in healthy people across ages. TCRdb re-called the 5' RACE reads with MiXCR, one entry per CDR3 protein. The sample includes about 1.8 million distinct CDR3 sequences, roughly 50% seen only once; the top ten take roughly 2.1%. Sequencing used blood. The receptors were gathered from a woman in her thirties or forties in good health. The CDR3 runs from the conserved cysteine through the conserved F or W. The D gene is left open where the match is weak. Clone size appears in some rows only: once, few, many, or a class for an expanded clone.

V gene	D gene	clone size	J gene	CDR3 DNA	CDR3 protein
TRBV3-1	TRBD2	few	TRBJ2-1	TGTGCCAGCAGCCCACTTAGGACTAGCGGGGGGGCTTACAATGAGCAGTTCTTC	CASSPLRTSGGAYNEQFF
TRBV20-1	NA	NA	TRBJ1-1	TGCAGTGCTAAGTTGACGAACACTGAAGCTTTCTTT	CSAKLTNTEAFF
TRBV6-6	NA	many	TRBJ1-2	TGTGCCAGCAGTTACTCAGAATGGGGGAACGGCTACACCTTC	CASSYSEWGNGYTF
TRBV6-2/TRBV6-3	TRBD1	few	TRBJ2-1	TGTGCCAGCAGCAAGAGACAGGGAACGACGAGGTCCCCTAATGAGCAGTTCTTC	CASSKRQGTTRSPNEQFF
TRBV6-1	NA	NA	TRBJ1-4	TGTGCCAGCAGTGAAGCGCTTCCTGGGAGGGCCACTAATGAAAAACTGTTTTTT	CASSEALPGRATNEKLFF
TRBV4-1	TRBD1	once	TRBJ1-2	TGCGCCAGCAGCTCCGTGCAGGGGGCGGACTATGGCTACACCTTC	CASSSVQGADYGYTF
TRBV9	NA	NA	TRBJ2-3	TGTGCCAGCACCTCAGAGGATACGCAGTATTTT	CASTSEDTQYF
TRBV28	TRBD1	NA	TRBJ2-5	TGTGCCAGCAGTTTACCCACAGGGGTAGGAGAGACCCAGTACTTC	CASSLPTGVGETQYF
TRBV12-3/TRBV12-4	NA	NA	TRBJ1-2	TGTGCCAGCAGTTTGTCCTCGACAGGAGGATATGGCTACACCTTC	CASSLSSTGGYGYTF
TRBV11-2	TRBD1	NA	TRBJ2-5	TGTGCCAGCAGCCCCGCAGCAGGGGGCAGGGAGACCCAGTACTTC	CASSPAAGGRETQYF
TRBV20-1	TRBD1	NA	TRBJ2-2	TGCAGTGCTAGGGCCCCCGGACAGGGGAGAACCGGGGAGCTGTTTTTT	CSARAPGQGRTGELFF
TRBV4-1	NA	NA	TRBJ2-5	TGCGCCAGCAGCCAGACAGGAGTCTTCCAAGAGACCCAGTACTTC	CASSQTGVFQETQYF
TRBV9	TRBD1	NA	TRBJ2-1	TGTGCCTGCAGCGTAGTAGGACAGGGTATCAGTGAGCAGTTCTTC	CACSVVGQGISEQFF
TRBV7-2	TRBD1	few	TRBJ2-5	TGTGCCAGCAGCCCTAGGACAGGGCTGCAAGAGACCCAGTACTTC	CASSPRTGLQETQYF
TRBV20-1	TRBD2	NA	TRBJ2-3	TGCAGTGCTAGGGGGCGGGGGGCGGCAGATACGCAGTATTTT	CSARGRGAADTQYF
TRBV27	NA	NA	TRBJ2-5	TGTGCCAGCAGTTTATCGAAACAATTGGAGACCCAGTACTTC	CASSLSKQLETQYF
TRBV28	NA	NA	TRBJ2-5	TGTGCCAGCAGTCCATCCTCGGGACAAGAGACCCAGTACTTC	CASSPSSGQETQYF
TRBV5-1	NA	NA	TRBJ2-4	TGCGCCAGCAACTTGGGTTCCGAAATAGCCAAAAACATTCAGTACTTC	CASNLGSEIAKNIQYF
TRBV7-2	NA	NA	TRBJ1-6	TGTGCCAGCAGCCATAATTCACCCCTCCACTTT	CASSHNSPLHF
TRBV7-7	TRBD2	NA	TRBJ2-3	TGTGCTAGCGCCTCCGGGACTACGGGGGCAGATACGCAGTATTTT	CASASGTTGADTQYF
TRBV11-2	TRBD1	few	TRBJ2-7	TGTGCCAGCAGCTCCATTAAAGGACAGGACTCCTACGAGCAGTACTTC	CASSSIKGQDSYEQYF
TRBV3-1	NA	NA	TRBJ2-7	TGTGCCAGCAGTAGAAAGCGGGACAGACTCTACGAGCAGTACTTC	CASSRKRDRLYEQYF
TRBV28	NA	NA	TRBJ2-7	TGTGCCAGCAGTAGTAAGGGGGATTCCCAGTACTTC	CASSSKGDSQYF
TRBV7-6	TRBD1	once	TRBJ2-5	TGTGCCAGCAGCCCTAGGGGACAGGGGAACCAAGAGACCCAGTACTTC	CASSPRGQGNQETQYF
TRBV6-2/TRBV6-3	NA	NA	TRBJ2-6	TGTGCCAGCAGTTACCAAACCACCGGGGCCAACGTCCTGACTTTC	CASSYQTTGANVLTF
TRBV7-2	TRBD2	few	TRBJ2-1	TGTGCCAGCAGCTTAGGAGTCAGACTAGCGATGTACAATGAGCAGTTCTTC	CASSLGVRLAMYNEQFF
TRBV7-6	NA	few	TRBJ2-7	TGTGCCAGCAGCTTATGGCTAAACTCCTACGAGCAGTACTTC	CASSLWLNSYEQYF
TRBV7-2	TRBD2	few	TRBJ2-1	TGTGCCAGCAGCTTGGCTAGCGGGGGGGCGGGCAATGAGCAGTTCTTC	CASSLASGGAGNEQFF
TRBV20-1	NA	NA	TRBJ2-3	TGCAGTGCGGACGAGAGAGGCGGGCCTAGAGATACGCAGTATTTT	CSADERGGPRDTQYF
TRBV7-2	TRBD1	many	TRBJ2-1	TGTGCCAGCAAGGGACAGAAGGCCTACAATGAGCAGTTCTTC	CASKGQKAYNEQFF
TRBV11-3	NA	NA	TRBJ1-2	TGTGCCAGCAGCCCCGTTAGGCAGGGAGACTATGGCTACACCTTC	CASSPVRQGDYGYTF
TRBV6-1	NA	once	TRBJ2-5	TGTGCCAGCAGTCCGGCAGGGAAAGAGACCCAGTACTTC	CASSPAGKETQYF
TRBV5-1	NA	NA	TRBJ2-3	TGCGCCAGCAGCCCGGGGGCAGGTTTTTCCACAGATACGCAGTATTTT	CASSPGAGFSTDTQYF
TRBV15	NA	NA	TRBJ2-3	TGTGCCACCACCCCCTCCTCCTCAGTGGTCGATACGCAGTATTTT	CATTPSSSVVDTQYF
TRBV12-3/TRBV12-4	TRBD1	NA	TRBJ2-7	TGTGCCAGCAGTTTGGGCCGGGACAGGGGGTTGGACGAGCAGTACTTC	CASSLGRDRGLDEQYF
TRBV4-2	TRBD1	few	TRBJ2-5	TGTGCCAGCAGCCAGGTAACCGGGACAGTGAAAGAGACCCAGTACTTC	CASSQVTGTVKETQYF
TRBV6-1	TRBD2	NA	TRBJ2-7	TGTGCCAGCAGTCTCGGGCGGGGGGAGACCTACGAGCAGTACTTC	CASSLGRGETYEQYF
TRBV4-1	NA	NA	TRBJ2-5	TGCGCCAGCAGCCGGCAGATATTAGGAGAGACCCAGTACTTC	CASSRQILGETQYF
TRBV7-2	NA	NA	TRBJ2-1	TGTGCCAGCAGCCGAGGGCGGGGAGACTACGATGAGCAGTTCTTC	CASSRGRGDYDEQFF
TRBV14	NA	NA	TRBJ2-1	TGTGCCAGCGGGATAGGTAGGGATGAGCAGTTCTTC	CASGIGRDEQFF
TRBV7-8	NA	many	TRBJ2-3	TGTGCCAGCAGCTCGTGGGGGGCGGCGGATACGCAGTATTTT	CASSSWGAADTQYF
TRBV5-1	NA	once	TRBJ2-7	TGCGCCAGCAGCTCCCCCCGACAGAGCTCCTACGAGCAGTACTTC	CASSSPRQSSYEQYF
TRBV7-2	NA	NA	TRBJ2-3	TGTGCCAGCAGCTTAGTCGGACGAGATACGCAGTATTTT	CASSLVGRDTQYF
TRBV27	NA	NA	TRBJ2-7	TGTGCCAGCAGTTTAGGAAAAAACCGCAGGCACGAGCAGTACTTC	CASSLGKNRRHEQYF
TRBV9	NA	NA	TRBJ2-5	TGTGCCAGCAGCGTAGATCCTTTCAGCGGAGAGACCCAGTACTTC	CASSVDPFSGETQYF
TRBV20-1	TRBD2	NA	TRBJ2-1	TGCAGTACAAGGCGGCTAGCGGACTACAATGAGCAGTTCTTC	CSTRRLADYNEQFF
TRBV5-1	TRBD1	NA	TRBJ2-4	TGCGCCAGCAGCTTGTTCGGCAGGGACAGCAAAAACATTCAGTACTTC	CASSLFGRDSKNIQYF
TRBV7-9	TRBD2	few	TRBJ2-3	TGTGCCAGCAGCTCGATTAGCGGGGGCCGCACAGATACGCAGTATTTT	CASSSISGGRTDTQYF
TRBV10-3	NA	NA	TRBJ2-5	TGTGCCATCAGTGAGTCTGCCCCCCTGACAGGCCAAGAGACCCAGTACTTC	CAISESAPLTGQETQYF
TRBV6-5	NA	few	TRBJ2-1	TGTGCCAGCAGTTACTCGTCCGGGTCTGAGGAGCAGTTCTTC	CASSYSSGSEEQFF
TRBV20-1	TRBD2	NA	TRBJ2-7	TGCAGTGCTGAGAACCAGGAGGGACTAGCCTACGAGCAGTACTTC	CSAENQEGLAYEQYF
TRBV7-2	NA	NA	TRBJ1-2	TGTGCCAGCAGTCTGCCCTGGGCAGTTAACTATGGCTACACCTTC	CASSLPWAVNYGYTF
TRBV7-2	NA	few	TRBJ2-3	TGTGCCAGCAGCGTAGCAAACGGGGGATCGGGCACAGATACGCAGTATTTT	CASSVANGGSGTDTQYF
TRBV7-7	TRBD1	NA	TRBJ2-5	TGTGCTAGCAGCTCGGGTTCGACAGGGCAAGAGACCCAGTACTTC	CASSSGSTGQETQYF
TRBV20-1	TRBD2	NA	TRBJ2-7	TGCAGTGCTCAAGGGTGGACTAGCCTCTACGAGCAGTACTTC	CSAQGWTSLYEQYF